The next 3 T cell receptor beta chains were all read from a single sample in a study of blood T cell repertoires in COVID-19. This table comes from immunoSEQ multiplex PCR, and its TCRdb copy is limited to in-frame clones, with some not included. The sample lists about 210,000 clones, around nine tenths occurring once. The sequencing sample was made of peripheral blood. Every receptor here comes from a woman in her thirties or forties with acute or convalescent COVID-19.

This clone has a handful of counts. The gene calls are TRBV19 and TRBJ1-4; the D is unclear. The CDR3 runs to 14 residues. The ends were cut back, 7 bases at V and 0 bases at J, with 9 bases in the middle. Germline V gives CDR1 LNHDA, CDR2 SQIVND (reference sequence). The CDR3 bases are TGTGCCAGTAAACGGGTCTCAACTAATGAAAAACTGTTTTTT. Protein sequence: CASKRVSTNEKLFF.

The rearrangement links TRBV6-2 or TRBV6-3 to TRBJ2-1; TRBD2 is a possible D gene (7 bases). Per the germline V gene, CDR1 is MNHEY and CDR2 is SVGEGT. Trimming shortened V by 5 bases and J by 4 bases, and 24 bases separated the two germline ends. This CDR3 spans 18 amino acids. CDR3: CASSLLTGGATEYNEQFF. In DNA form, the CDR3 reads TGTGCCAGCAGTCTATTGACTGGGGGGGCAACGGAGTACAATGAGCAGTTCTTC.

The V gene is TRBV9, the J gene TRBJ1-1; TRBD1 aligns across 11 bases. The ends lost 3 bases at V and 8 bases at J; junction bases unmatched: 0. CDR1 SGDLS and CDR2 YYNGEE come from the germline V gene. This CDR3 has 12 residues. The CDR3 reads CASSGDRGEAFF. CDR3 in DNA: TGTGCCAGCAGCGGGGACAGGGGGGAAGCTTTCTTT.